This T cell receptor (beta chain) was sequenced during a study of cytomegalovirus exposure and HLA in healthy donors. Study-wide findings and caveats: Reportedly, fewer N-insertions than the roughly 700-donor mean appeared in an Asian-associated ancestry cluster in a later analysis. Per published reports, the classifier diagnosed cytomegalovirus status with high specificity and sensitivity. One variant, a missense change in DCLRE1C, was linked in a later analysis to TCR beta V- and J-gene trimming.

13 Jbeta primers and 60 Vbeta primers were used for the PCR. Produced via immunoSEQ multiplex PCR; TCRdb's table is partial and in-frame only. The table has 40,000 or so clones, about 85% seen once; the top ten hold about 8%. A note on this clone: What it binds is not known.

The CDR3 extends over 15 amino acids. V was clipped by 8 bases and J by 0 bases, with 14 bases between them. Germline CDR1 SGHAT, CDR2 FQNNGV. The specimen sequenced was PBMCs. The sequence derives from a woman aged 40 to 50 in good health and CMV-seropositive. The chain links TRBV11-2 to TRBJ2-1, with D possibly being TRBD2 (5 bases). CDR3 nucleotides: TGTGCCAGCGCCGTGGAGGCGAGCTCCTACAATGAGCAGTTCTTC. It encodes CASAVEASSYNEQFF.